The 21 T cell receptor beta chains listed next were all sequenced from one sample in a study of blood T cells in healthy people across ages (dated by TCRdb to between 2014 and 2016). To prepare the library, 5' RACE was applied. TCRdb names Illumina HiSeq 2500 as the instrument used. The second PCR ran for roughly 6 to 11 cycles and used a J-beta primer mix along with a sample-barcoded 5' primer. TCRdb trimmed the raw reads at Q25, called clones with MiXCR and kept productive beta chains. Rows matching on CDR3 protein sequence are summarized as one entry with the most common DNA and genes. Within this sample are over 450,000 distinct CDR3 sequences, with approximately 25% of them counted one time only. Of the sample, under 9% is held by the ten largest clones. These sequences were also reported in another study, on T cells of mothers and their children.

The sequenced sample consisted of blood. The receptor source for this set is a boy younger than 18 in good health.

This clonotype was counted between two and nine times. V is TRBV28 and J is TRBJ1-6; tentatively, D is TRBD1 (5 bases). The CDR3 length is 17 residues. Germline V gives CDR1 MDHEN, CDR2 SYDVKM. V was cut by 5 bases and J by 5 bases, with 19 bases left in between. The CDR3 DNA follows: TGTGCCAGCAGTCCTTCTATCGGGACCCACGATAATTCACCCCTCCACTTT. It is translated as CASSPSIGTHDNSPLHF.

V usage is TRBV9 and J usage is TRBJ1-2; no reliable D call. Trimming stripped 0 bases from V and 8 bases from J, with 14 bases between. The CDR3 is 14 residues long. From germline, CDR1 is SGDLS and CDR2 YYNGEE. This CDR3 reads CASSVEGGSWGYTF. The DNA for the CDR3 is TGTGCCAGCAGCGTAGAAGGCGGCTCCTGGGGCTACACCTTC.

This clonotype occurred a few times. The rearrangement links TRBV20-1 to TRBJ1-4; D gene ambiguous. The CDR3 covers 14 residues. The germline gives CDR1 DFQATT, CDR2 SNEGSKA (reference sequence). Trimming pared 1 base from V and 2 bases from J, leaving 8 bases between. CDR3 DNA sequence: TGCAGTGCTAGAGCCCCCCGGACTAATGAAAAACTGTTTTTT. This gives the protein CSARAPRTNEKLFF.

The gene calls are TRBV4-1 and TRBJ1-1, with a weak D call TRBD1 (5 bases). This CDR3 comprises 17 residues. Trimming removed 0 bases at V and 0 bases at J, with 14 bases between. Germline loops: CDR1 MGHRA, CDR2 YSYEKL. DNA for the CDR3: TGCGCCAGCAGCCAAGATAGGCTGGGACTGCTGAACACTGAAGCTTTCTTT. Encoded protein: CASSQDRLGLLNTEAFF.

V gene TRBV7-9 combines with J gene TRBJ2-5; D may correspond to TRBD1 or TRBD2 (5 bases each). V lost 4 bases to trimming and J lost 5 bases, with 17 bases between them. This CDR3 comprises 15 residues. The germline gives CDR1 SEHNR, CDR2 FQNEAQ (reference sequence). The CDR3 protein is CASSSLAGTGETQYF. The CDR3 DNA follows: TGTGCCAGCAGCTCACTGGCCGGGACGGGGGAGACCCAGTACTTC.

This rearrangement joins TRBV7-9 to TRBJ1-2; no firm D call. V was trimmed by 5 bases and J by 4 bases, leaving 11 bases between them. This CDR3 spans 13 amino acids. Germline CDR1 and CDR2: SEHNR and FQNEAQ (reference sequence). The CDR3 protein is CASSRQGFYGYTF. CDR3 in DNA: TGTGCCAGCAGCCGACAAGGCTTCTATGGCTACACCTTC.

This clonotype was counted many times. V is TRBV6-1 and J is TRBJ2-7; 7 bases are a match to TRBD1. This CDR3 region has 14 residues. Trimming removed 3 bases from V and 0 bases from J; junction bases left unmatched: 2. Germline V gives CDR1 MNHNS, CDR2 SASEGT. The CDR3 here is CASSEGDSSYEQYF. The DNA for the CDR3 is TGTGCCAGCAGTGAGGGGGACAGCTCCTACGAGCAGTACTTC.

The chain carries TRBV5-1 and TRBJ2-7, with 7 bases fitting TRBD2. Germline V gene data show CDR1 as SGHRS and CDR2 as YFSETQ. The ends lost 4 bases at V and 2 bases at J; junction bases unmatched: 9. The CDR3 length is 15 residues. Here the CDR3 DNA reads TGCGCCAGCAGCCGTACAACGGGGGGAACCTACGAGCAGTACTTC. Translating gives CASSRTTGGTYEQYF.

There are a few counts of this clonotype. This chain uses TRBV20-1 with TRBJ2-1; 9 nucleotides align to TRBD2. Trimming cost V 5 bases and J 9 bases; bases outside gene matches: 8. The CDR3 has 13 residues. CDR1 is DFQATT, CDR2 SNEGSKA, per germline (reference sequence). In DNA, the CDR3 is TGCAGTGCTTATAGCGGGAGAGGTGGTGAGCAGTTCTTC. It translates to CSAYSGRGGEQFF.

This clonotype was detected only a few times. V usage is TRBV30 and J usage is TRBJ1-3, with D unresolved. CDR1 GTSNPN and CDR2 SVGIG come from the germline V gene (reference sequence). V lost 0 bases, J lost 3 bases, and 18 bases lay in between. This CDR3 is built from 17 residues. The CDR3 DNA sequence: TGTGCCTGGAGTGTACGTTCATTTCGGGGATTTGGAAACACCATATATTTT. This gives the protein CAWSVRSFRGFGNTIYF.

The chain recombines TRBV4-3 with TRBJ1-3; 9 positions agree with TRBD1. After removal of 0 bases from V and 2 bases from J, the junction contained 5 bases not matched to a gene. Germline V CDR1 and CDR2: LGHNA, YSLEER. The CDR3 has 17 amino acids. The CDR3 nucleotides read TGCGCCAGCAGCCAAGACCGACAGGGGGGTCCTGGAAACACCATATATTTT. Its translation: CASSQDRQGGPGNTIYF.

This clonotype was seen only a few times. CDR3 in amino acids: CASSGGTARIADTEAFF. In DNA, the CDR3 is TGTGCCAGCAGCGGGGGGACAGCCAGGATTGCGGACACTGAAGCTTTCTTT. The chain recombines TRBV9 with TRBJ1-1, with TRBD1 matching over 7 bases. V was pared by 3 bases and J by 3 bases, with 14 bases of the junction left unmatched. Germline V lookup: CDR1 SGDLS, CDR2 YYNGEE. This CDR3 spans 17 amino acids.

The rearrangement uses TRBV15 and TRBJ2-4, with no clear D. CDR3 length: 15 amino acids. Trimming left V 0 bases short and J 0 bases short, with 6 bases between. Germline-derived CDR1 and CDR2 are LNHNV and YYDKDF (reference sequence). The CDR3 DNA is TGTGCCACCAGCAGAGATGAATTAGCCAAAAACATTCAGTACTTC. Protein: CATSRDELAKNIQYF.

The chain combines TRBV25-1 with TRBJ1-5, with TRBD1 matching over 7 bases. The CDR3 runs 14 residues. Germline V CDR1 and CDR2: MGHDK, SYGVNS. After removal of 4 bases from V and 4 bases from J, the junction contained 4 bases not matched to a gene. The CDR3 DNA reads TGTGCCAGCAGTGTGACAGGGAGTAATCAGCCCCAGCATTTT. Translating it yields CASSVTGSNQPQHF.

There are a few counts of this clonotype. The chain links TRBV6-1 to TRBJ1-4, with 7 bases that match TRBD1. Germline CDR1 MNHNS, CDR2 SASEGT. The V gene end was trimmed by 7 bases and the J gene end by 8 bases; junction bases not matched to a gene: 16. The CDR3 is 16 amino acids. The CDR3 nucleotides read TGTGCCAGCAATCCTAATCTCAGGGGGGCTGGGGAAAAACTGTTTTTT. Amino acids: CASNPNLRGAGEKLFF.

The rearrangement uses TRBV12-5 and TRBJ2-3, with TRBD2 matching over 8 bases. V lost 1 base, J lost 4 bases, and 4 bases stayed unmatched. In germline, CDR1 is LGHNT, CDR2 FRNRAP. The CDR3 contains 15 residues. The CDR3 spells CASGLGREAPDTQYF. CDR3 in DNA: TGTGCTAGTGGTTTGGGGCGGGAGGCCCCAGATACGCAGTATTTT.

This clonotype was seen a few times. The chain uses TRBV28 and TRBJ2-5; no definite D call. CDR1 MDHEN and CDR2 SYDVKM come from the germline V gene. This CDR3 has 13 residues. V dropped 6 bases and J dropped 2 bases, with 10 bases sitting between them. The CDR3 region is CASSPTHQETQYF. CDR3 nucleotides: TGTGCCAGCAGCCCGACACATCAAGAGACCCAGTACTTC.

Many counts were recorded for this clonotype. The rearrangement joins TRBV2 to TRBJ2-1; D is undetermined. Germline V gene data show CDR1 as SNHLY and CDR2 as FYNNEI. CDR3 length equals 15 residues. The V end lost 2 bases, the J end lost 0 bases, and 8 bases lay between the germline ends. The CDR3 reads CASSEIPSSYNEQFF. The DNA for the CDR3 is TGTGCCAGCAGTGAAATACCGAGCTCCTACAATGAGCAGTTCTTC.

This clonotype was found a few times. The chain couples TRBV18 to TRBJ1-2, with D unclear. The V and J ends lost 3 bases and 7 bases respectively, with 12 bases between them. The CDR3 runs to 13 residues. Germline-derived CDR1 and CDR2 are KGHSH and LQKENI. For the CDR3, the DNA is TGTGCCAGCTCACCCGTAGACTCCTCTGGCTACACCTTC. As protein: CASSPVDSSGYTF. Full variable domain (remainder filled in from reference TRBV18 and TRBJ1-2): NAGVMQNPRHLVRRRGQEARLRCSPMKGHSHVYWYRQLPEEGLKFMVYLQKENIIDESGMPKERFSAEFPKEGPSILRIQQVVRGDSAAYFCASSPVDSSGYTFGSGTRLTVV.

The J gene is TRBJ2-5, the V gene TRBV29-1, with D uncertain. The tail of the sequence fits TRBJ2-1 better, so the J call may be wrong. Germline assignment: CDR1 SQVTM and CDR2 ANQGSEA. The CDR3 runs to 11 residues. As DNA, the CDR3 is TGCAGCGTTGACCCCGAACATGAGCAGTTCTTC. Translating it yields CSVDPEHEQFF.

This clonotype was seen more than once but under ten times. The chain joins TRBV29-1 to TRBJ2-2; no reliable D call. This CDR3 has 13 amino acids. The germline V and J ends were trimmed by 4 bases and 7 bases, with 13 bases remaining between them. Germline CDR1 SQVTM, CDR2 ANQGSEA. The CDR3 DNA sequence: TGCAGCGTTGCCACTACCTCTGGCGGGGAGCTGTTTTTT. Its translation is CSVATTSGGELFF.